This T cell receptor (beta chain) was captured by sequencing in a study of T cell clonality in common variable immunodeficiency. General study results and limits: TCRbeta clonality was increased in CVID versus healthy controls. Reportedly, TCR beta sequences from common variable immunodeficiency showed fewer deletions and N-nucleotide insertions.

This clone occurred many times. Its antigen is not known. The read halts 3 residues ahead of the CDR3 end, with the missing end drawn from the germline J gene. Profiled with immunoSEQ multiplex PCR; TCRdb holds only in-frame clones, not every one. The table lists around 24,000 clones, with no singletons. The CVID group had some 15 females and some 31 males, mean age 40. Replacement immunoglobulin had been given to every CVID subject for at least one year. CDR3 length: 14 amino acids. The germline V and J ends were trimmed by 6 bases and 0 bases, with 11 bases remaining between them. Germline loops: CDR1 DFQATT, CDR2 SNEGSKA (reference sequence).

The sample consisted of peripheral blood mononuclear cells. The chain has TRBV20-1 and TRBJ2-2; D is uncertain. The clonotype originates from a human donor with common variable immunodeficiency. The DNA read from the CDR3 is TGCAGTGCGCCAAAACTCGCGAACACCGGGGAG. It yields the protein CSAPKLANTGE. The CDR3 in full is CSAPKLANTGELFF.